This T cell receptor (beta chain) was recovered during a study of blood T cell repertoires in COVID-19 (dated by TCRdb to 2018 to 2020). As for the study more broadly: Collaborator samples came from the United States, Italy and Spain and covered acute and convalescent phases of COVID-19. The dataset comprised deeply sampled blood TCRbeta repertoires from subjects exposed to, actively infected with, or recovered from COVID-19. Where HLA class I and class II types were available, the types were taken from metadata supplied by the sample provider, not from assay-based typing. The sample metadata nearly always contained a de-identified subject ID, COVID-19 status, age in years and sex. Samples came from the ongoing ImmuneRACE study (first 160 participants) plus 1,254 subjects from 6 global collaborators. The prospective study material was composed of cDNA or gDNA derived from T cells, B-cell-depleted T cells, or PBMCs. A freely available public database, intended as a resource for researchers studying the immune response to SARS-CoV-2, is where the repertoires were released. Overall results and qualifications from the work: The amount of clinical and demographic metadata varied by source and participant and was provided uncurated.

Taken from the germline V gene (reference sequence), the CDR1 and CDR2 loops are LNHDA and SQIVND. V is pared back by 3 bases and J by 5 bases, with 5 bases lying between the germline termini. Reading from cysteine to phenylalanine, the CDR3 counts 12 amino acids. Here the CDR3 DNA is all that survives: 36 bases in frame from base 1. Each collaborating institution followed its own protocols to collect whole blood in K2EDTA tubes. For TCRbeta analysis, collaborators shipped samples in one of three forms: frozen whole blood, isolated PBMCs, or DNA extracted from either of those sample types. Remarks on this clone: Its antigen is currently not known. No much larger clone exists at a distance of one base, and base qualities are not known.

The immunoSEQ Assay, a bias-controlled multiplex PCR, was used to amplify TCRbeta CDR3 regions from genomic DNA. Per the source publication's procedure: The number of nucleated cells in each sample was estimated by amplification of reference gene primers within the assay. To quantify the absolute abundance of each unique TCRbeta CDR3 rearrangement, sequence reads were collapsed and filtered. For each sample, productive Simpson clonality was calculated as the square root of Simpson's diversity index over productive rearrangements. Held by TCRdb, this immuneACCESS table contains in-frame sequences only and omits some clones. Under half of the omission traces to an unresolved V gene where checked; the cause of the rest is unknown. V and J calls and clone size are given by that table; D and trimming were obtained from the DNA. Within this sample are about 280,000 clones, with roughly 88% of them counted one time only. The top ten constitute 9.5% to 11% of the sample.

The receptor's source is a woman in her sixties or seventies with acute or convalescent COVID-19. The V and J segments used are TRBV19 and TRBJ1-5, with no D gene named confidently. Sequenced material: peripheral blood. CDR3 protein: CASSIFDQPQHF. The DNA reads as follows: TGTGCCAGTAGTATCTTCGATCAGCCCCAGCATTTT.